Shown below are 15 T cell receptor beta chains from a single sample sequenced in a study of human T cells and chemical hapten exposure. Time point given: patch test 3, about 24 weeks after DPC sensitization. Documented treatment: therapeutic diphenylcyclopropenone sensitization with weekly scalp DPC. Total RNA was isolated from whole blood that had not been fractionated. TCRdb analysed the RACE reads with MiXCR anew, one entry per CDR3 protein. Found here are approximately 41,000 distinct CDR3 sequences, 9.5% of them singletons; the top ten hold 26%. Sequenced here: whole blood, sampled in connection with sensitization to the hapten diphenylcyclopropenone (DPC). These receptor sequences come from a man over 45 with alopecia areata. Some clones in this sample may be carry-over from other donors' samples.

This clonotype turned up a few times. CDR3 sequence reads: CASSSISVLAKNIQYF. The CDR3 coding sequence is TGTGCCAGCAGTTCGATCAGCGTTCTAGCCAAAAACATTCAGTACTTC. The J gene is TRBJ2-4, the V gene TRBV28; D is unresolved. The CDR3 runs 16 residues. V lost 4 bases, J lost 0 bases, and 13 bases lay in between. Germline-derived CDR1 and CDR2 are MDHEN and SYDVKM. The variable domain in full, completed from reference TRBV28 and TRBJ2-4, reads DVKVTQSSRYLVKRTGEKVFLECVQDMDHENMFWYRQDPGLGLRLIYFSYDVKMKEKGDIPEGYSVSREKKERFSLILESASTNQTSMYLCASSSISVLAKNIQYFGAGTRLSVL.

This clonotype was recorded many times. The CDR3 DNA follows: TGTGCCAGCAGCTTAGCTTGGGGGAATCAGCCCCAGCATTTT. It yields the protein CASSLAWGNQPQHF. The chain carries TRBV7-8 and TRBJ1-5; D possibly corresponds to TRBD1 (5 bases). The CDR3 runs 14 residues. V was clipped by 0 bases and J by 4 bases, with 7 bases between them. Germline assignment: CDR1 SGHVS and CDR2 FQNEAQ.

This clonotype was recorded at least ten times. This chain joins TRBV4-2 and TRBJ2-7; D gene unclear. This CDR3 comprises 15 residues. V lost 0 bases, J lost 0 bases, and 9 bases lay in between. Germline V gene sequence: CDR1 LGHNA, CDR2 YNFKEQ. In DNA form, the CDR3 reads TGTGCCAGCAGCCAAGATCTCGTGAACTCCTACGAGCAGTACTTC. The encoded protein is CASSQDLVNSYEQYF.

This clonotype was detected many times. The chain links TRBV27 to TRBJ2-1; 8 positions agree with TRBD2. V trimming: 1 base; J trimming: 4 bases; junction bases outside the gene matches: 6. CDR3 length: 16 amino acids. Germline CDR1 reads MNHEY; CDR2 reads SMNVEV (reference sequence). Here the CDR3 DNA reads TGTGCCAGCAGTTTATTAGCGGGGCGCCCTTACAATGAGCAGTTCTTC. Amino acid sequence: CASSLLAGRPYNEQFF.

Ten or more counts support this clonotype. The V and J genes are TRBV3-1 and TRBJ1-6, with D perhaps TRBD1 (5 bases). CDR1 is LGHDT and CDR2 is YNNKEL in the germline V gene (reference sequence). Trimming removed 4 bases at V and 3 bases at J, with 13 bases between. This CDR3 contains 16 residues. CDR3 sequence reads: CASSLLGGDYNSPLHF. In nucleotides, the CDR3 is TGTGCCAGCAGCCTCTTGGGGGGGGACTATAATTCACCCCTCCACTTT.

This clonotype was detected many times. The gene calls are TRBV5-1 and TRBJ2-7; D tentatively fits TRBD1 or TRBD2 (6 bases each). V lost 3 bases and J 7 bases, leaving 20 bases between the germline ends. Germline V gives CDR1 SGHRS, CDR2 YFSETQ. The CDR3 runs 15 residues. CDR3 nucleotide sequence: TGCGCCAGCAGCTCTCCCCCGGGGGCCATGTCGGAGCAGTACTTC. Amino acid sequence: CASSSPPGAMSEQYF.

The table lists this clonotype with many counts. The chain recombines TRBV2 with TRBJ1-1; D is perhaps TRBD1 (6 bases). There are 14 residues in the CDR3. Germline values: CDR1 SNHLY, CDR2 FYNNEI. V was shortened by 4 bases and J by 1 base, with 10 bases between the two germline ends. Here the CDR3 DNA reads TGTGCCAGCAGTGTAAAACAGGGGAACACTGAAGCTTTCTTT. Amino acids: CASSVKQGNTEAFF.

This clonotype was detected only a few times. The chain recombines TRBV12-3 or TRBV12-4 with TRBJ2-7, with TRBD1 identical over 9 bases. V lost 6 bases, J lost 1 base, and 7 bases stayed unmatched. This CDR3 has 15 amino acids. DNA for the CDR3: TGTGCCAGCAGCCCTGGGACAGGGAGGTCCTACGAGCAGTACTTC. As protein: CASSPGTGRSYEQYF.

This clonotype was observed many times. The CDR3 reads CSARLGGPYNEQFF. The CDR3 DNA reads as TGCAGTGCTAGGCTGGGCGGCCCCTACAATGAGCAGTTCTTC. V gene TRBV20-1 combines with J gene TRBJ2-1, with D unclear. This CDR3 has 14 residues. Germline V gene data show CDR1 as DFQATT and CDR2 as SNEGSKA (reference sequence). V was pared by 3 bases and J by 2 bases, with 11 bases between.

This clonotype is a singleton in its sample. A much larger clone sits a single nucleotide away, making a read error possible. The CDR3 protein is CPSNVGPGAEQYF. CDR3 DNA sequence: TGTCCCAGCAACGTCGGACCGGGGGCCGAGCAGTACTTC. This chain joins TRBV6-1 and TRBJ2-7; D assignment may be TRBD1 or TRBD2 (6 bases each). The CDR3 loop spans 13 amino acids. Germline loops: CDR1 MNHNS, CDR2 SASEGT.

This clonotype was counted ten times or more. The rearrangement uses TRBV7-2 and TRBJ2-7; possible D gene TRBD2, 6 bases. V shed 1 base and J shed 7 bases, with 17 bases lying between them. The germline gives CDR1 SGHTA, CDR2 FQGNSA. CDR3 size: 15 residues. The CDR3 is CASSLVAGTQGEQYF. The CDR3 coding sequence is TGTGCCAGCAGCTTAGTCGCGGGGACCCAGGGTGAGCAGTACTTC.

Only a few counts were recorded for this clonotype. J is TRBJ2-7 and V is TRBV20-1, with TRBD2 identical over 10 bases. The CDR3 contains 16 residues. Germline lookup yields CDR1 DFQATT and CDR2 SNEGSKA (reference sequence). The V segment lost 0 bases and the J segment 6 bases; nucleotides outside the gene matches: 11. The CDR3 spells CSARDTGGAGGLEQYF. As DNA, the CDR3 is TGCAGTGCTAGAGATACTGGGGGAGCGGGAGGGCTCGAGCAGTACTTC.

This chain uses TRBV6-2 or TRBV6-3 with TRBJ1-5; TRBD1 matches 10 bases. Per germline, CDR1 MNHEY and CDR2 SVGEGT. The CDR3 extends over 17 amino acids. The trim removed 7 bases at V and 5 bases at J, leaving 14 bases unmatched. CDR3: CASTPRIGTGDYQPQHF. The CDR3 nucleotides read TGTGCCAGCACCCCCAGGATCGGGACAGGGGATTATCAGCCCCAGCATTTT.

The J gene is TRBJ2-3, the V gene TRBV10-3, with 8 bases aligning to TRBD1. The CDR3 totals 16 residues. Germline lookup yields CDR1 ENHRY and CDR2 SYGVKD. Trimming at V came to 0 bases and at J to 2 bases, leaving 4 bases not matched to a gene. CDR3 protein: CAISESYRGVTDTQYF. CDR3 nucleotide sequence: TGTGCCATCAGTGAGTCGTACAGGGGGGTCACAGATACGCAGTATTTT.

This chain links TRBV20-1 with TRBJ2-7, with 13 bases aligning to TRBD2. The germline CDR1 and CDR2 sequences are DFQATT and SNEGSKA (reference sequence). Trimming removed 5 bases from V and 0 bases from J; junction bases left unmatched: 13. This CDR3 contains 18 residues. The CDR3 protein is CSASPTSGRTGSSYEQYF. The CDR3, as DNA: TGCAGTGCTTCGCCGACTAGCGGGAGGACCGGGAGCTCCTACGAGCAGTACTTC.